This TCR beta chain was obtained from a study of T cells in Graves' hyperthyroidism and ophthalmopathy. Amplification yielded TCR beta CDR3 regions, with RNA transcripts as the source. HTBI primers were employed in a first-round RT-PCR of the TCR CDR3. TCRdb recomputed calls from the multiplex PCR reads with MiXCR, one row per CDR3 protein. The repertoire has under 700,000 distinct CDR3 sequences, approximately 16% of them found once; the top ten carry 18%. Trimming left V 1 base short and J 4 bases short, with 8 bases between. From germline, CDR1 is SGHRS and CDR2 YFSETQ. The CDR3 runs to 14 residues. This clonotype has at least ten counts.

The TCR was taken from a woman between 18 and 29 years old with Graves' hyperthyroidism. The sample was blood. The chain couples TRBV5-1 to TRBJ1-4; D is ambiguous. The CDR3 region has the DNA TGCGCCAGCAGCTTGTGGCAGGATAATGAAAAACTGTTTTTT. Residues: CASSLWQDNEKLFF.